The 29 T cell receptor beta chains below were found in one sample sequenced in a study of blood T cells in healthy people across ages. Sample-barcoded 5' priming and a J-beta primer mix drove a second PCR of roughly 6 to 12 cycles. TCRdb recomputed calls from the 5' RACE reads with MiXCR, one row per CDR3 protein. The sample includes around 750,000 distinct CDR3 sequences, about 48% of them seen just once. The source material was blood. These receptors came from a man of 80 years or more in good health.

The CDR3 spells CASSSGPEGAPLHF. CDR3 nucleotides: TGTGCCAGCAGTTCCGGGCCTGAAGGTGCACCCCTCCACTTT. The V gene is TRBV6-6, the J gene TRBJ1-6; D unclear. The CDR3 sequence is 14 residues long. The V gene lost 4 bases and the J gene lost 11 bases, with 15 bases spanning the gap. CDR1 and CDR2 (germline): MNHNY, SVGAGI (reference sequence).

This clonotype was seen more than once but under ten times. V gene TRBV12-3 or TRBV12-4 combines with J gene TRBJ2-5; D remains unclear. The CDR3 length is 12 residues. V was cut by 3 bases and J by 5 bases, with 7 bases left in between. The CDR3 DNA reads as TGTGCCAGCAGTTTTAGTCCGGAGACCCAGTACTTC. This gives the protein CASSFSPETQYF.

The chain carries TRBV29-1 and TRBJ2-7; D perhaps matches TRBD1 (6 bases). V was pared by 4 bases and J by 6 bases, with 16 bases between. The CDR3 extends over 13 amino acids. Per the germline V gene, CDR1 is SQVTM and CDR2 is ANQGSEA. This CDR3 reads CSVGQASAFEQYF. In DNA form, the CDR3 reads TGCAGCGTTGGACAGGCGTCGGCGTTCGAGCAGTACTTC.

This clonotype was seen a handful of times. The chain carries TRBV6-1 and TRBJ2-6; D might be TRBD2 (5 bases). Germline CDR1 is MNHNS and CDR2 is SASEGT. V was cut by 3 bases and J by 2 bases, with 11 bases left in between. This CDR3 is built from 16 residues. CDR3 in amino acids: CASSDFARAGANVLTF. CDR3 in DNA: TGTGCCAGCAGTGATTTTGCGAGGGCTGGGGCCAACGTCCTGACTTTC.

This chain joins TRBV6-1 and TRBJ2-5; D call uncertain. The CDR3 runs to 12 residues. The germline gives CDR1 MNHNS, CDR2 SASEGT. The V end lost 10 bases, the J end lost 4 bases, and 13 bases lay between the germline ends. Here the CDR3 DNA reads TGTGCCACCGCCACGACCGTAGAGACCCAGTACTTC. It specifies CATATTVETQYF.

This clonotype was observed a few times. The chain carries TRBV4-2 and TRBJ2-1; TRBD2 aligns across 12 bases. The CDR3 covers 16 residues. Unmatched junction bases numbered 5, after V lost 4 bases and J lost 4 bases. From germline, CDR1 is LGHNA and CDR2 YNFKEQ. CDR3 in DNA: TGTGCCAGCAGCCCCGGGACTAGCGGGTTTTACAATGAGCAGTTCTTC. Translating it yields CASSPGTSGFYNEQFF.

The chain joins TRBV7-9 to TRBJ2-4; D is uncertain. The CDR3 has 14 residues. Trimming shortened V by 5 bases and J by 1 base, and 9 bases separated the two germline ends. Germline V gives CDR1 SEHNR, CDR2 FQNEAQ (reference sequence). CDR3 coding DNA: TGTGCCAGCAGCACCGACCTGGCCAAAAACATTCAGTACTTC. As protein: CASSTDLAKNIQYF.

V usage is TRBV20-1 and J usage is TRBJ2-3; 7 bases line up with TRBD1. The trim removed 1 base at V and 4 bases at J, leaving 8 bases unmatched. Germline-derived CDR1 and CDR2 are DFQATT and SNEGSKA (reference sequence). The CDR3 runs to 15 residues. CDR3 residues: CSARVYGQVADTQYF. Written as DNA, the CDR3 is TGCAGTGCTAGAGTCTACGGACAGGTCGCAGATACGCAGTATTTT.

This sequence joins TRBV27 and TRBJ2-7; 7 bases map to TRBD2. The germline gives CDR1 MNHEY, CDR2 SMNVEV (reference sequence). This CDR3 is built from 14 residues. The junction had 7 bases not matched to a gene; V was cut back by 5 bases and J by 3 bases. CDR3 sequence: CASSTWTSNYEQYF. In DNA, the CDR3 is TGTGCCAGCAGTACATGGACTAGTAACTACGAGCAGTACTTC.

The J gene is TRBJ2-7, the V gene TRBV7-2, with D maybe TRBD2 (5 bases). The CDR3 runs 14 residues. Trimming pared 0 bases from V and 7 bases from J, leaving 13 bases between. Germline V gene data show CDR1 as SGHTA and CDR2 as FQGNSA. Here the CDR3 reads CASSLAMATGEQYF. For the CDR3, the DNA is TGTGCCAGCAGCTTAGCGATGGCCACGGGGGAGCAGTACTTC.

This clonotype has only a few counts. This chain links TRBV5-1 with TRBJ2-1; TRBD2 matches at 9 bases. J lost 1 base, V lost 0 bases, and 5 bases had no gene match. The CDR3 loop spans 17 amino acids. The V gene's germline CDR1 is SGHRS and CDR2 YFSETQ. This CDR3 reads CASSLVSGRRSYNEQFF. The CDR3 DNA reads as TGCGCCAGCAGCTTGGTCAGCGGGAGGCGGTCCTACAATGAGCAGTTCTTC.

The V call is TRBV4-2, the J call TRBJ2-1; 11 bases map to TRBD1. The end of the DNA is better explained by TRBJ2-7, so the J call may be wrong. The CDR3 has 16 amino acids. CDR1 is LGHNA, CDR2 YNFKEQ, per germline. CDR3 protein: CASSQAGQGVYNEQYF. In DNA, the CDR3 is TGTGCCAGCAGCCAAGCGGGACAGGGGGTGTACAATGAGCAGTACTTC.

This clonotype has more than one count but fewer than ten. This CDR3 is CASSPRQGANYGYTF. CDR3 nucleotide sequence: TGTGCCAGCAGCCCAAGACAGGGGGCGAACTATGGCTACACCTTC. The chain links TRBV7-3 to TRBJ1-2; 10 nucleotides agree with TRBD1. Germline V gene data show CDR1 as SGHTA and CDR2 as FQGTGA. This CDR3 comprises 15 residues. V was pared by 5 bases and J by 2 bases, with 5 bases of the junction left unmatched. The entire variable domain, with the rest obtained from reference TRBV7-3 and TRBJ1-2, is as follows: GAGVSQTPSNKVTEKGKYVELRCDPISGHTALYWYRQSLGQGPEFLIYFQGTGAADDSGLPNDRFFAVRPEGSVSTLKIQRTERGDSAVYLCASSPRQGANYGYTFGSGTRLTVV.

This clonotype turned up a few times. This chain links TRBV20-1 with TRBJ2-6, with D perhaps matching TRBD2 (5 bases). The CDR3 sequence is 15 residues long. Germline lookup yields CDR1 DFQATT and CDR2 SNEGSKA (reference sequence). V was pared by 5 bases and J by 1 base, with 12 bases between. CDR3 region: CSAPEDASGANVLTF. In nucleotides, the CDR3 is TGCAGTGCTCCGGAGGACGCGTCTGGGGCCAACGTCCTGACTTTC.

V usage is TRBV20-1 and J usage is TRBJ1-2; the D gene is possibly TRBD1 (5 bases). The CDR3 consists of 13 residues. The germline V and J ends were trimmed by 0 bases and 3 bases, with 8 bases remaining between them. Per the germline V gene, CDR1 is DFQATT and CDR2 is SNEGSKA (reference sequence). CDR3 coding DNA: TGCAGTGCTAGAGAGGGGACCCACTATGGCTACACCTTC. The encoded protein is CSAREGTHYGYTF.

V gene TRBV2 combines with J gene TRBJ2-1; D may be TRBD1 (6 bases). Trimming left V 6 bases short and J 6 bases short, with 18 bases between. Germline V lookup: CDR1 SNHLY, CDR2 FYNNEI. This CDR3 has 15 amino acids. CDR3 in DNA: TGTGCCAGCAGCGTTACTAGGGGGATCGGCAATGAGCAGTTCTTC. Its translation is CASSVTRGIGNEQFF.

The chain combines TRBV6-4 with TRBJ1-2, with a possible D match to TRBD1 (5 bases). Trimming took 0 bases from V and 4 from J, leaving 12 bases between them. The CDR3 is 15 residues long. CDR1 and CDR2 (germline): MRHNA, SNTAGT. CDR3 region: CASSDSPGGVYGYTF. In nucleotides, the CDR3 is TGTGCCAGCAGTGACTCCCCGGGAGGGGTCTATGGCTACACCTTC.

This clonotype has a handful of counts. This chain connects TRBV10-3 to TRBJ2-3; 12 positions match TRBD2. The V gene's germline CDR1 is ENHRY and CDR2 SYGVKD. V shed 10 bases and J 2 bases; nucleotides not matched to a gene: 19. This CDR3 contains 19 residues. In nucleotides, the CDR3 is TGTGCCACCGACCGAAACCTAGCGGGAGGGGCCCGTTCCACAGATACGCAGTATTTT. Protein: CATDRNLAGGARSTDTQYF.

The CDR3 DNA sequence: TGTGCCAGCAAACCGGGAGGACCCTACGAGCAGTACTTC. Translated, it gives CASKPGGPYEQYF. The chain uses TRBV12-3 or TRBV12-4 and TRBJ2-7; TRBD2 matches 7 bases. V gave up 7 bases and J gave up 2 bases; unmatched junction bases: 5. The CDR3 is 13 amino acids.

This clonotype was counted a few times. This chain connects TRBV12-5 to TRBJ2-3; the match to TRBD1 covers 9 bases. The V gene's germline CDR1 is LGHNT and CDR2 FRNRAP. V lost 2 bases to trimming and J lost 14 bases; unmatched junction nucleotides: 17. The CDR3 runs 16 residues. Here the CDR3 reads CASGLTPGTGSRYAYF. CDR3 bases: TGTGCTAGTGGTTTGACCCCCGGGACAGGGTCCAGATACGCGTATTTT.

This clonotype was counted a few times. This sequence joins TRBV7-2 and TRBJ2-5, with D perhaps matching TRBD2 (6 bases). There are 14 residues in the CDR3. Trimming took off 3 bases at V and 0 bases at J, with 8 bases between the two ends. Germline V lookup: CDR1 SGHTA, CDR2 FQGNSA. The CDR3 coding sequence is TGTGCCAGCAGCTTGTGGAGGGACCAAGAGACCCAGTACTTC. This translates into CASSLWRDQETQYF.

The CDR3 nucleotides are TGTGCCAGCAGGACAACTAACACTGAAGCTTTCTTT. The encoded protein is CASRTTNTEAFF. The rearrangement uses TRBV6-1 and TRBJ1-1; D unresolved. The CDR3 has 12 residues. Germline assignment: CDR1 MNHNS and CDR2 SASEGT. V lost 6 bases and J lost 2, with 7 bases in between.

The chain has TRBV20-1 and TRBJ1-5, with TRBD1 as a possible D gene (5 bases). The CDR3 totals 14 residues. Trimming pared 3 bases from V and 7 bases from J, leaving 16 bases between. Germline V CDR1 and CDR2: DFQATT, SNEGSKA (reference sequence). Written as DNA, the CDR3 is TGCAGTGCTAGCGCGGGTGGTGGGGGACAGCCCCAGCATTTT. It specifies CSASAGGGGQPQHF.

The chain uses TRBV6-6 and TRBJ2-2; D possibly corresponds to TRBD2 (6 bases). The germline V and J ends were trimmed by 2 bases and 7 bases, with 17 bases remaining between them. Germline V gene data show CDR1 as MNHNY and CDR2 as SVGAGI (reference sequence). The CDR3 has 16 residues. For the CDR3, the DNA is TGTGCCAGCAGTTACGGAGGGAGAGGGTTAGGCGGGGAGCTGTTTTTT. This encodes CASSYGGRGLGGELFF.

The rearrangement joins TRBV20-1 to TRBJ2-7; 8 nucleotides align to TRBD2. The CDR3 spans 14 residues. Trimming took 3 bases from V and 4 from J; bases not matched to a gene: 8. Germline V gene sequence: CDR1 DFQATT, CDR2 SNEGSKA (reference sequence). The CDR3 DNA follows: TGCAGTGCTAGGACCGGGACTAGAAGGTACGAGCAGTACTTC. Translation: CSARTGTRRYEQYF.

For this clonotype: The germline gene is not matched at one end of the junction; a read error may be the cause. The chain's CDR3 is CASSPRDYSYNERFF. The CDR3 DNA is TGTGCCAGCAGCCCCCGGGACTACTCCTACAATGAGCGGTTCTTC. The rearrangement joins TRBV7-2 to TRBJ2-1, with 7 bases matching TRBD2. Germline CDR1 reads SGHTA; CDR2 reads FQGNSA. This CDR3 spans 15 amino acids.

This clonotype has only a few counts. J is TRBJ2-6 and V is TRBV9; D unresolved. Germline CDR1 reads SGDLS; CDR2 reads YYNGEE. The germline V and J ends were trimmed by 3 bases and 0 bases, with 13 bases remaining between them. CDR3 length equals 17 residues. The CDR3 sequence is CASSETRFPSGANVLTF. The DNA for the CDR3 is TGTGCCAGCAGCGAGACACGATTTCCCTCTGGGGCCAACGTCCTGACTTTC.

The V gene is TRBV5-1, the J gene TRBJ2-3, with 11 bases fitting TRBD2. CDR3 length equals 15 residues. Germline V gene sequence: CDR1 SGHRS, CDR2 YFSETQ. The ends lost 4 bases at V and 14 bases at J; junction bases unmatched: 15. The CDR3 sequence is CASSEDSGRGRYAYF. CDR3 in DNA: TGCGCCAGCAGCGAGGATAGCGGGAGGGGCAGATACGCGTATTTT.

This clonotype occurred a few times. This rearrangement joins TRBV20-1 to TRBJ2-7; TRBD2 matches at 7 bases. V was clipped by 1 base and J by 5 bases; unmatched bases: 5. Per the germline V gene, CDR1 is DFQATT and CDR2 is SNEGSKA (reference sequence). This CDR3 comprises 13 residues. The CDR3 loop is CSARAGRLNEQYF. CDR3 in DNA: TGCAGTGCTAGAGCCGGGAGGCTCAACGAGCAGTACTTC.